The TCR beta chain under discussion was sequenced for a study of Graves' ophthalmopathy and Graves' hyperthyroidism. Turning to the study itself: At the time of initial diagnosis and before any treatment, peripheral blood was collected. Regarding the study as a whole: Most thyroid-expanded clonotypes exceeding 0.001 frequency were also found in blood. The model's prediction of ophthalmopathy progression had approximately 68% sensitivity and roughly 77% specificity.

CDR3 length: 13 residues. CDR1 is MGHRA and CDR2 is YSYEKL in the germline V gene. The V and J ends lost 3 bases and 7 bases, in that order; junction bases with no gene match: 5. Hyperthyroidism was new, under 2 months, in patients aged 18 to 65. This clonotype was observed at least ten times. Its specificity is unknown. TCR beta CDR3 amplification used RNA transcripts. HTBI primers were employed in first-round RT-PCR, then a second-round multiplex PCR followed. Using its own MiXCR run on the multiplex PCR reads, TCRdb lists one record per CDR3 protein. The top ten hold around 6.9% of the sample, which has over 500,000 distinct CDR3 sequences, about 20% seen once.

J is TRBJ1-2 and V is TRBV4-1; 7 nucleotides agree with TRBD1. The sample taken for sequencing was peripheral blood. The TCR was taken from a woman between 18 and 30 years old with stable Graves' hyperthyroidism. Some clones in this sample may be carry-over from other donors' samples. The CDR3 DNA reads TGCGCCAGCAGCCACACAGGGGAACGTGGCTACACCTTC. It translates to CASSHTGERGYTF.